A selection of T cell receptor beta chains follows, all from one sample in a study of T cell repertoires in cytomegalovirus infection. TCRdb used MiXCR to reprocess the reads, holding one entry per CDR3 protein. The table records 680,000 or so distinct CDR3 sequences, less than 40% of them present only once. The sample consisted of PBMCs. The receptor set was obtained from a human donor in good health (CMV status not recorded). Some clones in this sample may be carry-over from other donors' samples. The CDR3 runs from the conserved cysteine through the conserved F or W. The D gene is left open where the match is weak. For some rows the clone size is stated as once, few or many, or as a class when expanded; others skip it.

.	.	TRBV7-9	TRBJ2-1	TGTGCCAGCAGCTTCCTGGGACTCTACAATGAGCAGTTCTTC	CASSFLGLYNEQFF
.	.	TRBV7-8	TRBJ1-5	TGTGCCAGCAGCTCCGAACAGGGAGTCGGGCCGCCCCAGCATTTT	CASSSEQGVGPPQHF
.	few	TRBV9	TRBJ2-7	TGTGCCAGCAGCCCCGGGACAATCCCCCACGAGCAGTACTTC	CASSPGTIPHEQYF
TRBD2	once	TRBV4-2	TRBJ2-3	TGTGCCAGCAGCCAAGAGGCTAGCGGGAGCCCCACAGATACGCAGTATTTT	CASSQEASGSPTDTQYF
.	once	TRBV6-5	TRBJ1-2	TGTGCCAGCAGTTACGCAATCCACTATGGCTACACCTTC	CASSYAIHYGYTF
.	few	TRBV19	TRBJ2-3	TGTGCCAGTAGTAATCGAGGGGTTCCCACAGATACGCAGTATTTT	CASSNRGVPTDTQYF
TRBD2	few	TRBV19	TRBJ2-1	TGTGCCAGTAGTATCGGGACTAGCGGAAGACAGTTCTTC	CASSIGTSGRQFF
TRBD1	few	TRBV5-1	TRBJ2-5	TGCGCCAGCAGCTTTAGGACAGGGGGTGTTCAAGAGACCCAGTACTTC	CASSFRTGGVQETQYF
TRBD1	.	TRBV20-1	TRBJ1-2	TGCAGTGCCGCGGACAGGGCGGATGGCTACACCTTC	CSAADRADGYTF
.	few	TRBV7-2	TRBJ1-1	TGTGCCAGCAGCTACGGGGCCGCCTTGAACACTGAAGCTTTCTTT	CASSYGAALNTEAFF
.	few	TRBV6-1	TRBJ2-1	TGTGCCAGTGGTCCCAGGGACACTCAATATGCTGAGCAGTTCTTC	CASGPRDTQYAEQFF
TRBD1	many	TRBV7-2	TRBJ2-5	TGTGCCAGCAGCCGACAGGGACCAGAGACCCAGTACTTC	CASSRQGPETQYF
.	.	TRBV28	TRBJ2-7	TGTGCCAGCAGACCCGACACTTCCTACGAGCAGTACTTC	CASRPDTSYEQYF
TRBD2	many	TRBV7-8	TRBJ2-1	TGTGCCACCCCATTAGGGAGTGGGGGGGAACCGTTCTTC	CATPLGSGGEPFF
TRBD2	.	TRBV27	TRBJ2-3	TGTGCCAGCAGTTTATCGAGTGTCCTAGCGGGAGGCCTTAGCACAGATACGCAGTATTTT	CASSLSSVLAGGLSTDTQYF
.	many	TRBV4-1	TRBJ2-7	TGCGCCAGCAGCCCTCGAGGAGGGGGCAGGGGGTTCTACGAGCAGTACTTC	CASSPRGGGRGFYEQYF
.	few	TRBV6-5	TRBJ2-5	TGTGCCAGCAGTTACTCCGGTGACCAAGAGACCCAGTACTTC	CASSYSGDQETQYF
TRBD1	.	TRBV4-2	TRBJ2-1	TGTGCCAGCAGCCGGGTAGGGACAGGGCGGGGTACTATTTATGAGCAGTTCTTC	CASSRVGTGRGTIYEQFF
.	many	TRBV7-2	TRBJ2-4	TGTGCCAGCAGCTTAGGTCAGGCGGTTTTTCCCAAAAACATTCAGTACTTC	CASSLGQAVFPKNIQYF
TRBD2	few	TRBV7-9	TRBJ2-2	TGTGCCAGCAGCACAACTAATGGACTAGCGGGAGTTAAGGCCGGGGAGCTGTTTTTT	CASSTTNGLAGVKAGELFF
.	.	TRBV12-3/TRBV12-4	TRBJ2-2	TGTGCCAGCAGTTTAGCGCACAGGTCGAACACCGGGGAGCTGTTTTTT	CASSLAHRSNTGELFF
.	many	TRBV28	TRBJ1-5	TGTGCCAGCAAGCAGGGCGTAGGTCAGCCCCAGCATTTT	CASKQGVGQPQHF
TRBD2	few	TRBV14	TRBJ2-3	TGTGCCAGCAGCCGAGGGACTAGCGGGAGAGATACGCAGTATTTT	CASSRGTSGRDTQYF
.	few	TRBV11-2	TRBJ2-2	TGTGCCAGCAGCTTTAGGGGCAGGGACACCGGGGAGCTGTTTTTT	CASSFRGRDTGELFF
.	.	TRBV20-1	TRBJ1-3	TGCAGTGCTAGAGACACACGTGGAGGAAACACCATATATTTT	CSARDTRGGNTIYF
TRBD1	many	TRBV7-2	TRBJ1-1	TGTGCCAGCAGCGGGAGGACAGGGGGGAACACTGAAGCTTTCTTT	CASSGRTGGNTEAFF
.	.	TRBV7-6	TRBJ2-3	TGTGCCAGCAGCTTAGTGGAAATCACAGATACGCAGTATTTT	CASSLVEITDTQYF
TRBD1	.	TRBV7-9	TRBJ2-7	TGTGCCAGCAGCTTAGAGACAGGGTCCGACGAGCAGTACTTC	CASSLETGSDEQYF
TRBD1	many	TRBV11-3	TRBJ2-3	TGTGCCAGCAGCTCCGGGACAGGGGGCACAGATACGCAGTATTTT	CASSSGTGGTDTQYF
TRBD1	.	TRBV24-1	TRBJ1-5	TGTGCCACCAGTGACCCCCGCACGACAGGGAGCAATCAGCCCCAGCATTTT	CATSDPRTTGSNQPQHF
.	.	TRBV5-6	TRBJ2-7	TGTGCCAGCATGGGGCGGGATTACTACGAGCAGTACTTC	CASMGRDYYEQYF
TRBD1	.	TRBV12-3/TRBV12-4	TRBJ1-6	TGTGCCAGCAGTTTAACAGGGGGCGATTCACCCCTCCACTTT	CASSLTGGDSPLHF
TRBD1	.	TRBV29-1	TRBJ1-4	TGCAGCGTTGTAGGGGACAGGGCCGATGAAAAACTGTTTTTT	CSVVGDRADEKLFF
.	.	TRBV10-3	TRBJ1-2	TGTGCCATCAGTGAGTCTATAGGTTGGGGCTACACCTTC	CAISESIGWGYTF
.	.	TRBV7-9	TRBJ1-2	TGTGCCAGCAGCTTAGCGTGGAGGGTCGACTATGGCTACACCTTC	CASSLAWRVDYGYTF
.	.	TRBV6-2/TRBV6-3	TRBJ2-2	TGTGCCAGCCACGTGGCAGGGGTGGACGGGGAGCTGTTTTTT	CASHVAGVDGELFF
TRBD1	few	TRBV7-8	TRBJ2-7	TGTGCCAGCAGACCCGACAGGGGGCTCTCTTACGAGCAGTACTTC	CASRPDRGLSYEQYF
.	.	TRBV19	TRBJ1-1	TGTGCCAGTAGTATGGGGCAGAGCCGGGTGTTCGTGAATGAAGCTTTCTTT	CASSMGQSRVFVNEAFF
.	.	TRBV7-2	TRBJ1-1	TGTGCCAGCAGCTTACGGCAGTGGGGGAACACTGAAGCTTTCTTT	CASSLRQWGNTEAFF
.	many	TRBV28	TRBJ1-1	TGTGCCAGCAGTTTATTTATTCGGGGTCTAGGTGAAGCTTTCTTT	CASSLFIRGLGEAFF
.	.	TRBV6-1	TRBJ1-5	TGTGCCAGCAGTCCGACAGAGTATAGCAATCAGCCCCAGCATTTT	CASSPTEYSNQPQHF
.	many	TRBV12-3/TRBV12-4	TRBJ2-7	TGTGCCAGCAGTTTGAACAGGGTCCGGACCTACGAGCAGTACTTC	CASSLNRVRTYEQYF
.	.	TRBV6-5	TRBJ1-2	TGTGGCAGCAGCAAACAGGGCAACTATGGCTACACCTTC	CGSSKQGNYGYTF
TRBD1	few	TRBV6-2/TRBV6-3	TRBJ2-7	TGTGCCAGCGCTAAGACAGGGAATAAGGACGAGCAGTACTTC	CASAKTGNKDEQYF
TRBD2	.	TRBV4-2	TRBJ2-7	TGTGCCAGCAGCCAAGAACTAGCGTTTGCCTACGAGCAGTACTTC	CASSQELAFAYEQYF
.	.	TRBV4-1	TRBJ2-2	TGCGCCAGCAGCCAAGTCCGGATTGGATCCACCGGGGAGCTGTTTTTT	CASSQVRIGSTGELFF
.	.	TRBV7-9	TRBJ2-1	TGTGCCAGCAGCCCACCGGGGAGGGGGGGACACAATGCGCAGTTCTTC	CASSPPGRGGHNAQFF
.	.	TRBV10-3	TRBJ1-1	TGTGCCATCTCCAACCTTGACGGACAGAGTGAGGCTTTCTTT	CAISNLDGQSEAFF
.	few	TRBV6-1	TRBJ1-2	TGTGCCAGCAGCTCGGGGTACTATGGCTACACCTTC	CASSSGYYGYTF
.	few	TRBV27	TRBJ1-1	TGTGCCAGCAGTTTATCGATGGGGGGAACTGAAGCTTTCTTT	CASSLSMGGTEAFF
.	.	TRBV10-2	TRBJ2-7	TGCGCCAGCAGTGATCGGACAGTGCCCCGGCAGTACTTC	CASSDRTVPRQYF
.	.	TRBV12-3/TRBV12-4	TRBJ1-2	TGTGCCAGCAGTTTATTATCGGGGGTCTACTATGGCTACACCTTC	CASSLLSGVYYGYTF
.	.	TRBV14	TRBJ2-2	TGTGCCAGCAGCCAGTCAGACACCGGGGAGCTGTTTTTT	CASSQSDTGELFF
.	.	TRBV7-9	TRBJ2-7	TGTGCCAGCAGCGCGTACGGAGGGGACCACGAGCAGTACTTC	CASSAYGGDHEQYF
TRBD1	.	TRBV4-1	TRBJ1-2	TGTGCCAGCGGTGGGACAGGGAGACGAGGAGGAAGTTACACCTTC	CASGGTGRRGGSYTF
TRBD2	.	TRBV5-5	TRBJ2-1	TGTGCCAGCAGTCTGGCGCGAGGGACTAGCGTATACAATGAGCAGTTCTTC	CASSLARGTSVYNEQFF
TRBD2	many	TRBV7-8	TRBJ2-2	TGTGCCAGCAGCTTTCAGGGCGGGGGTCGTACCGGGGAGCTGTTTTTT	CASSFQGGGRTGELFF
.	few	TRBV7-6	TRBJ1-6	TGTGCCAGCAGCTTAGGGAGGGGAAGCTCCTATAATTCACCCCTCCACTTT	CASSLGRGSSYNSPLHF
TRBD1	few	TRBV7-6	TRBJ2-2	TGTGCCAGCAGCTTAGTTCTTTCAGGGGGCCGGACCGGGGAGCTGTTTTTT	CASSLVLSGGRTGELFF